Detailed here is one T cell receptor (beta chain). Its antigen remains unknown. A much bigger clone sits one base away, suggesting this may be a read error. They got blood RNA out of unsorted whole blood and also pulled out germline DNA. These data originate in a study of tumor-infiltrating lymphocytes in primary liver carcinoma. Overall study: In every tissue type, samples returned a similar yield of roughly 3.65 to 7.13 million productive TCRbeta reads.

Total RNA amounting to 500 ng was the source from which TCR beta cDNA was made with a constant-region primer. Three rounds of nested multiplex PCR with slightly modified ARM-PCR produced TCR beta libraries. Primers for the first two PCR rounds were TRBV1-TRBV30 forward primers and a C-beta reverse primer (roughly 9 cycles per round). One entry per CDR3 protein results from TCRdb running MiXCR on the multiplex PCR reads. This sample has about 210,000 distinct CDR3 sequences, with 65% found just once. The CDR3 extends over 12 amino acids. From germline, CDR1 is MNHNY and CDR2 SVGAGI (reference sequence). The junction had 7 bases not matched to a gene; V was cut back by 11 bases and J by 7 bases. Study-wide results and caveats: In tumor-adjacent and tumor-blood pairs, overlap was lower than in tumor region pairs.

The chain has TRBV6-6 and TRBJ2-2; TRBD2 agrees at 7 bases. Sequenced material: peripheral blood. The TCR originated in a woman aged 55-70 years with primary liver carcinoma and hepatitis B virus infection. In DNA form, the CDR3 reads TGTGCCGGCAAGCGGGATAGCGGGGAGCTGTTTTTT. The encoded protein is CAGKRDSGELFF.